These T cell receptor beta chains were read from a single sample in a study of blood T cell repertoires in COVID-19. Produced via immunoSEQ multiplex PCR; TCRdb's table is partial and in-frame only. Here the sample spans around 140,000 clones, about four fifths being singletons. Sequencing input: peripheral blood. These receptors were obtained from a man in his 70s who had recovered from COVID-19. CDR3s include the opening cysteine and the closing phenylalanine or tryptophan. The D gene is left open where the match is weak. Clone size appears in some rows only: once, few, many, or a class for an expanded clone.

v_call	j_call	clone_size	d_call	cdr3_nt	cdr3_aa
TRBV27	TRBJ2-3	once	TRBD2	TGTGCCAGCTGTGGGACTAGCGGGAGCAATACGCAGTATTTT	CASCGTSGSNTQYF
TRBV5-8	TRBJ2-1	-	TRBD2	TGTGCCAGCAATCAGGGCGGGACTACGCATGAGCAGTTCTTC	CASNQGGTTHEQFF
TRBV15	TRBJ2-3	-	TRBD2	TGTGCCACCAGCAGGTCTGACGGGACTAGGGCGACAGATACGCAGTATTTT	CATSRSDGTRATDTQYF
TRBV12-5	TRBJ1-5	-	-	TGTGCTAGTGGTTTGGTATTGTTAGAGACAGTAAACCAGCCCCAGCATTTT	CASGLVLLETVNQPQHF
TRBV7-9	TRBJ2-1	once	-	TGTGCCAGCAGCCCCGATTCGAGTGAGCAGTTCTTC	CASSPDSSEQFF
TRBV27	TRBJ2-1	-	TRBD2	TGTGCCAGCAGTTTAGGGACTAGCGGTTACAATGAGCAGTTCTTC	CASSLGTSGYNEQFF
TRBV11-2	TRBJ1-4	-	-	TGTGCCAGCAGCAATTTCCGGGCCCGAGGGGAAAAACTGTTTTTT	CASSNFRARGEKLFF
TRBV27	TRBJ2-2	few	-	TGTGCCAGCAGTTTAGACAGTAACACCGGGGAGCTGTTTTTT	CASSLDSNTGELFF
TRBV18	TRBJ2-2	-	-	TGTGCCAGCTCACCGGGACGGGGAGGCACCGGGGAGCTGTTTTTT	CASSPGRGGTGELFF
TRBV30	TRBJ2-1	-	-	TGTGCCTGGACCGTACGTGGACTGAGCTCCTACAATGAGCAGTTCTTC	CAWTVRGLSSYNEQFF
TRBV3-1/TRBV3-2	TRBJ1-3	-	TRBD1	TGTGCCAGCAGCCCAGGGACAGGGGAGGCGAACACCATATATTTT	CASSPGTGEANTIYF
TRBV6-5	TRBJ2-6	-	-	TGTGCCAGCAACAGGGAAGAAGGGGCCAACGTCCTGACTTTC	CASNREEGANVLTF
TRBV29-1	TRBJ2-7	-	TRBD1	TGCAGCGTTTCAGGACAGGGGCTCTACGAGCAGTACTTC	CSVSGQGLYEQYF
TRBV4-3	TRBJ2-7	-	TRBD1	TGCGCCAGCAGCCAAGACCGGACAGGGCCCCTCTCCTACGAGCAGTACTTC	CASSQDRTGPLSYEQYF
TRBV18	TRBJ1-6	-	-	TGTGCCAGCTCACCCGTTGGGCAGGGTAATTCACCCCTCCACTTT	CASSPVGQGNSPLHF
TRBV7-8	TRBJ1-2	-	-	TGTGCCAGCAGCCCCCAGGGGTATGGCTACACCTTC	CASSPQGYGYTF
TRBV4-3	TRBJ2-7	-	-	TGCGCCAGCAGCCAAGAAGGGGGAGTTTACGAGCAGTACTTC	CASSQEGGVYEQYF
TRBV12-3/TRBV12-4	TRBJ1-1	-	-	TGTGCCAGCAGTTCCACCAGGGTCCCTGAAGCTTTCTTT	CASSSTRVPEAFF
TRBV5-1	TRBJ2-3	-	-	TGCGCCAGCTTTTTCGGGCAAGCGGGAGATACGCAGTATTTT	CASFFGQAGDTQYF
TRBV6-5	TRBJ2-2	-	-	TGTGCCAGCATTTACTACCCAGAGGAGCTGTTTTTT	CASIYYPEELFF
TRBV30	TRBJ1-1	many	TRBD1	TGTGCCTGGAGACAGGGGATGAACACTGAAGCTTTCTTT	CAWRQGMNTEAFF
TRBV19	TRBJ2-2	-	-	TGTGCCAGTAGTATAGTGAGGACAGTAGCGAACACCGGGGAGCTGTTTTTT	CASSIVRTVANTGELFF
TRBV10-3	TRBJ2-7	-	-	TGTGCCATCAGTGGTCGAACATTCTCCTACGAGCAGTACTTC	CAISGRTFSYEQYF
TRBV25-1	TRBJ2-1	-	TRBD2	TGTGCCAGCAGTGAATGGGCGACTAGCGGGAGTAAAGGGAATGAGCAGTTCTTC	CASSEWATSGSKGNEQFF
TRBV4-3	TRBJ2-3	-	-	TGCGCCAGCAGCCAAGACCGGTCTCGTCTAACTAGCACCCGGTATTTT	CASSQDRSRLTSTRYF
TRBV10-2	TRBJ2-3	-	TRBD2	TGCGCCAGCAGTGATTCGGTAGCGGGAGGGACAGATACGCAGTATTTT	CASSDSVAGGTDTQYF